These T cell receptor beta chains were read from a single sample in a study of T cell responses to AZD1222 COVID-19 vaccine. Sequenced by immunoSEQ multiplex PCR; TCRdb stores in-frame clones only, minus some. The repertoire consists of fewer than 150,000 clones, with 93% occurring once and the leading ten covering approximately 3.4%. This specimen consisted of peripheral blood, obtained on day 0 of AZD1222 vaccination. The source is an adult in good health. Both conserved end residues are part of each CDR3. Fields, in order: D gene, J gene, V gene, clone size, CDR3 DNA, CDR3 protein. The D gene is left open where the match is weak. Clone sizes are given selectively: once, few, many, or a class where the clone is expanded.

>NA|TRBJ2-1|TRBV28|NA
TGTGCCAGCAGTTTTCCGGGGCAGAATGAGCAGTTCTTC
CASSFPGQNEQFF
>NA|TRBJ2-1|TRBV7-9|NA
TGTGCCAGCAGCGTAAGCGGTAGCTCCTACAATGAGCAGTTCTTC
CASSVSGSSYNEQFF
>NA|TRBJ2-3|TRBV6-5|NA
TGTGCCAGCATCCCGGGCTTACGAGTGCGGGATACGCAGTATTTT
CASIPGLRVRDTQYF
>NA|TRBJ1-1|TRBV12-3/TRBV12-4|NA
TGTGCCAGCAGCTACCGGGGCTCCACTGAAGCTTTCTTT
CASSYRGSTEAFF
>NA|TRBJ1-5|TRBV5-1|NA
TGCGCCAGCAGCAAGGATAGCAATCAGCCCCAGCATTTT
CASSKDSNQPQHF
>TRBD1|TRBJ1-1|TRBV28|NA
TGTGCCAGCAGTCTGGGACAGGTTAACACTGAAGCTTTCTTT
CASSLGQVNTEAFF
>TRBD1|TRBJ1-5|TRBV18|NA
TGTGCCAGCTCACCGGACAGGGCTAGCAATCAGCCCCAGCATTTT
CASSPDRASNQPQHF
>TRBD2|TRBJ2-7|TRBV28|NA
TGTGCCAGCAGAGGGACTAGCGGGAGGCTCTACGAGCAGTACTTC
CASRGTSGRLYEQYF
>NA|TRBJ2-1|TRBV7-3|NA
TGTGCCAGCAGCCTTGGGAGCATAGGCTCCTACAATGAGCAGTTCTTC
CASSLGSIGSYNEQFF
>NA|TRBJ1-4|TRBV4-3|NA
TGCGCCAGCAGCCAAGATATGGGGCCTGAAAAACTGTTTTTT
CASSQDMGPEKLFF
>NA|TRBJ1-4|TRBV7-8|NA
TGTGCCAGCAGCTTACGGATATCAACTAATGAAAAACTGTTTTTT
CASSLRISTNEKLFF
>TRBD1|TRBJ2-3|TRBV29-1|NA
TGCAGCGTTGAATTACAGGGGCACACAGATACGCAGTATTTT
CSVELQGHTDTQYF
>TRBD2|TRBJ2-3|TRBV10-3|NA
TGTGCCACAGCGGGGCCACAGGTAGATACGCAGTATTTT
CATAGPQVDTQYF
>TRBD1|TRBJ1-5|TRBV27|NA
TGTGCCAGCAGTACCACTCGGGACAGGGGGCGCGATGAGGTCAATCAGCCCCAGCATTTT
CASSTTRDRGRDEVNQPQHF
>NA|TRBJ2-5|TRBV5-6|few
TGTGCCAGCAGCTACTCCATAGCGGTATCCCGGGAGACCCAGTACTTC
CASSYSIAVSRETQYF
>NA|TRBJ1-1|TRBV10-3|NA
TGTGCCATCAGCGTCGACACTATGAACACTGAAGCTTTCTTT
CAISVDTMNTEAFF
>TRBD2|TRBJ2-1|TRBV5-1|NA
TGCGCCAGCAGCTTGGGCGGGAGTTTGTACAATGAGCAGTTCTTC
CASSLGGSLYNEQFF
>TRBD2|TRBJ2-7|TRBV5-1|NA
TGCGCCAGCAGCTTGACTAGCGGGAGCAACGAGCAGTACTTC
CASSLTSGSNEQYF
>TRBD1|TRBJ1-1|TRBV6-6|NA
TGTGCCAGCAGCCCGGGACAGGGGTACACTGAAGCTTTCTTT
CASSPGQGYTEAFF
>NA|TRBJ1-2|TRBV27|NA
TGTGCCAGCAGTTTATCCCTGGGGGCTAACTATGGCTACACCTTC
CASSLSLGANYGYTF
>NA|TRBJ1-6|TRBV25-1|NA
TGTGCCAGCAGTGAATATGCGCAATCGGCGGCCCTCCACTTT
CASSEYAQSAALHF
>NA|TRBJ1-6|TRBV6-5|once
TGTGCCAGCAGGGAGGGTTTCAATTCACCCCTCCACTTT
CASREGFNSPLHF
>NA|TRBJ1-6|TRBV3-1/TRBV3-2|NA
TGTGCCAGCAGCCACCCGGATTCACCCCTCCACTTT
CASSHPDSPLHF
>TRBD1|TRBJ1-2|TRBV6-5|NA
TGTGCCAGCAGGGGACAGGTCTATGGCTACACCTTC
CASRGQVYGYTF